Following are 23 T cell receptor beta chains from one sample sequenced in a study of metastatic and nonmetastatic thyroid tumors. TCRdb re-called clones from the PCR reads using MiXCR. The table has about 16,000 clones, around 31% seen once. Every patient underwent thyroid surgery untreated. The sample was tumor tissue. The origin of the receptors is a male donor with papillary thyroid cancer or a benign thyroid nodule (not recorded which). Some clones in this sample may be carry-over from other donors' samples.

The chain is built from TRBV5-1 and TRBJ2-7; tentative D call: TRBD2 (5 bases). CDR3 length: 14 residues. The V and J ends lost 0 bases and 7 bases respectively, with 14 bases between them. Germline loops: CDR1 SGHRS, CDR2 YFSETQ. The CDR3: CASSLVDAGGEQYF. The CDR3 region has the DNA TGCGCCAGCAGCTTGGTGGACGCGGGCGGGGAGCAGTACTTC.

This clone was observed a handful of times. A junction end diverges from the germline sequence, so it may reflect a read error. The V gene is TRBV27, the J gene TRBJ2-1, with 7 bases matching TRBD2. The germline V gene has CDR1 MNHEY and CDR2 SMNVEV (reference sequence). The CDR3 is made up of 15 amino acids. DNA of the CDR3: TGTGCCAGCAGTCTATGGGGGGGAGAGAGCAATGGGCAGTTCTTC. This translates into CASSLWGGESNGQFF.

The gene calls are TRBV28 and TRBJ1-1; 9 bases align to TRBD1. The V and J ends lost 8 bases and 0 bases, in that order; junction bases with no gene match: 1. CDR1 and CDR2 from the germline V gene are MDHEN and SYDVKM. This CDR3 is built from 13 residues. The CDR3 sequence is CASGTGMNTEAFF. The CDR3 bases are TGTGCCAGCGGGACAGGGATGAACACTGAAGCTTTCTTT. Full variable domain (rest looked up from reference TRBV28 and TRBJ1-1): DVKVTQSSRYLVKRTGEKVFLECVQDMDHENMFWYRQDPGLGLRLIYFSYDVKMKEKGDIPEGYSVSREKKERFSLILESASTNQTSMYLCASGTGMNTEAFFGQGTRLTVV.

The count of this clone is one. The chain carries TRBV18 and TRBJ1-1, with a possible D match to TRBD1 (5 bases). Germline V CDR1 and CDR2: KGHSH, LQKENI. The CDR3 loop spans 14 amino acids. Trimming took 5 bases from V and 1 from J, leaving 11 bases between them. CDR3 DNA sequence: TGTGCCAGCTCAGCTGGGACTGAGAACACTGAAGCTTTCTTT. The encoded protein is CASSAGTENTEAFF. Based on the CDR3 plus reference TRBV18 and TRBJ1-1, the full variable domain is NAGVMQNPRHLVRRRGQEARLRCSPMKGHSHVYWYRQLPEEGLKFMVYLQKENIIDESGMPKERFSAEFPKEGPSILRIQQVVRGDSAAYFCASSAGTENTEAFFGQGTRLTVV.

This clone was detected ten times or more. The chain joins TRBV5-1 to TRBJ2-4; D might be TRBD2 (5 bases). V lost 4 bases and J lost 8, with 16 bases in between. The CDR3 spans 14 residues. CDR1 is SGHRS, CDR2 YFSETQ, per germline. The CDR3 bases are TGCGCCAGCAGCGTTGGTGGAGTGGGAGACATTCAGTACTTC. Translating gives CASSVGGVGDIQYF.

This clone was observed at least ten times. The same CDR3 can be traced to other DNA sequences in this sample. The chain is built from TRBV5-1 and TRBJ1-1, with TRBD1 identical over 8 bases. The germline gives CDR1 SGHRS, CDR2 YFSETQ. V lost 2 bases and J lost 11; bases outside the gene matches: 17. The CDR3 totals 16 residues. DNA of the CDR3: TGCGCCAGCAGCTTATCTTCAGGGGGCGCAAGCCTGGGCGCTTTCTTT. Its protein product is CASSLSSGGASLGAFF.

The chain carries TRBV20-1 and TRBJ1-1; 7 bases are a match to TRBD1. This CDR3 is built from 14 residues. The germline V gene encodes CDR1 DFQATT and CDR2 SNEGSKA (reference sequence). Trimming removed 1 base from V and 4 bases from J; junction bases left unmatched: 6. This chain's CDR3 is CSARGDRDVTEAFF. CDR3 in DNA: TGCAGTGCTAGAGGAGACAGGGACGTCACTGAAGCTTTCTTT.

This clone has a count of ten or more. The V gene is TRBV5-1, the J gene TRBJ2-3, with TRBD2 matching over 10 bases. The CDR3 contains 15 residues. Germline V gene sequence: CDR1 SGHRS, CDR2 YFSETQ. V lost 3 bases and J lost 4; bases outside the gene matches: 5. CDR3 coding DNA: TGCGCCAGCAGCTATAGCGGGGGGTCGTCAGATACGCAGTATTTT. Encoded protein: CASSYSGGSSDTQYF.

This clone is judged medium-sized. The chain has TRBV7-9 and TRBJ2-5; 9 bases fit TRBD1. CDR1 is SEHNR, CDR2 FQNEAQ, per germline (reference sequence). The length of the CDR3 is 15 residues. Unmatched junction bases numbered 7, after V lost 6 bases and J lost 2 bases. CDR3 region: CASSETGGGQETQYF. CDR3 sequence (DNA): TGTGCCAGCAGTGAGACAGGGGGTGGTCAAGAGACCCAGTACTTC.

In its sample, this clone was seen many times. The chain couples TRBV11-2 to TRBJ2-2; D is possibly TRBD2 (6 bases). The germline V and J ends were trimmed by 6 bases and 1 base, with 12 bases remaining between them. Germline V gene data show CDR1 as SGHAT and CDR2 as FQNNGV. The CDR3 loop spans 15 amino acids. The CDR3 bases are TGTGCCAGCAGGAGGGCGGGAATGAACACCGGGGAGCTGTTTTTT. This sequence encodes CASRRAGMNTGELFF.

The rearrangement joins TRBV6-1 to TRBJ1-6; no definite D call. The V gene's germline CDR1 is MNHNS and CDR2 SASEGT. CDR3 length: 13 residues. V was pared by 8 bases and J by 5 bases, with 10 bases between. Here the CDR3 reads CASYGGNNSPLHF. The DNA for the CDR3 is TGTGCCAGCTACGGAGGGAATAATTCACCCCTCCACTTT.

The chain recombines TRBV4-2 with TRBJ1-5, with unresolved D. Deletions cut 0 bases from V and 4 bases from J, with 10 bases between. This CDR3 contains 15 residues. The germline V gene encodes CDR1 LGHNA and CDR2 YNFKEQ. The CDR3 reads CASSQDGQANQPQHF. The CDR3 DNA follows: TGTGCCAGCAGCCAAGATGGGCAGGCGAATCAGCCCCAGCATTTT.

The chain uses TRBV19 and TRBJ1-2; a possible D gene is TRBD1 (5 bases). V was shortened by 3 bases and J by 0 bases, with 5 bases between the two germline ends. Germline lookup yields CDR1 LNHDA and CDR2 SQIVND (reference sequence). The CDR3 runs 13 residues. The CDR3 region has the DNA TGTGCCAGTAGTATGACAGCTAACTATGGCTACACCTTC. Translated, it gives CASSMTANYGYTF.

The V call is TRBV6-1, the J call TRBJ1-2; D gene unclear. The V end was cut by 8 bases, the J end by 7 bases, with 20 bases between. Germline V CDR1 and CDR2: MNHNS, SASEGT. The CDR3 spans 14 residues. CDR3: CASYIQAAHRGYTF. The CDR3 DNA sequence: TGTGCCAGCTATATCCAGGCGGCGCATCGTGGCTACACCTTC.

The chain has TRBV30 and TRBJ2-7; perhaps TRBD1 as D (6 bases). CDR1 and CDR2 (germline): GTSNPN, SVGIG (reference sequence). The CDR3 is made up of 12 amino acids. Trimming stripped 5 bases from V and 6 bases from J, with 14 bases between. The DNA of the CDR3 is TGTGCCTGGGCTCAGGGGCCGGGCGAGCAGTACTTC. Translation gives CAWAQGPGEQYF.

This clone is judged medium-sized. The same CDR3 arises from other DNA sequences in this sample as well. The V and J genes are TRBV10-2 and TRBJ2-3; D uncertain. Per germline, CDR1 WSHSY and CDR2 SAAADI. The CDR3 loop spans 17 amino acids. V shed 4 bases and J shed 0 bases, with 17 bases lying between them. The CDR3 sequence is CASSVVTVRSSTDTQYF. For the CDR3, the DNA is TGCGCCAGCAGTGTCGTTACAGTAAGGAGTAGCACAGATACGCAGTATTTT.

The chain has TRBV20-1 and TRBJ2-1; 7 nucleotides match TRBD2. V shed 3 bases and J 7 bases; nucleotides not matched to a gene: 12. The germline V gene has CDR1 DFQATT and CDR2 SNEGSKA (reference sequence). The CDR3 spans 15 residues. DNA of the CDR3: TGCAGTGCTAGCGCGTCCAGGGAGGGTATGAATGAGCAGTTCTTC. This sequence encodes CSASASREGMNEQFF.

V is TRBV18 and J is TRBJ1-3; D not resolved. V shed 4 bases and J shed 0 bases, with 10 bases lying between them. The length of the CDR3 is 15 residues. Looked up from germline, CDR1 is KGHSH and CDR2 is LQKENI. The CDR3 sequence is CASSHVQSSGNTIYF. The CDR3 coding sequence is TGTGCCAGCTCACACGTCCAGAGCTCTGGAAACACCATATATTTT.

This sequence joins TRBV7-6 and TRBJ2-7; 8 bases agree with TRBD2. Germline loops: CDR1 SGHVS, CDR2 FNYEAQ. The CDR3 has 15 residues. V was clipped by 5 bases and J by 5 bases; unmatched bases: 11. The CDR3 protein is CASSPQRGKMDEQYF. Written as DNA, the CDR3 is TGTGCCAGCAGCCCCCAGCGGGGGAAGATGGACGAGCAGTACTTC.

The chain uses TRBV28 and TRBJ2-3; a weak D match, TRBD2 (5 bases). The CDR3 contains 14 residues. The V and J ends lost 10 bases and 2 bases respectively, with 16 bases between them. The germline V gene encodes CDR1 MDHEN and CDR2 SYDVKM. The CDR3 spells CATLSAPNTDTQYF. The CDR3 DNA is TGTGCCACCCTTAGCGCGCCTAACACAGATACGCAGTATTTT. Based on the CDR3 plus reference TRBV28 and TRBJ2-3, the full variable domain is DVKVTQSSRYLVKRTGEKVFLECVQDMDHENMFWYRQDPGLGLRLIYFSYDVKMKEKGDIPEGYSVSREKKERFSLILESASTNQTSMYLCATLSAPNTDTQYFGPGTRLTVL.

Many counts were recorded for this clone. The rearrangement uses TRBV5-6 and TRBJ1-1; no definite D call. The CDR3 is 14 residues long. V was shortened by 2 bases and J by 0 bases, with 8 bases between the two germline ends. Germline lookup yields CDR1 SGHDT and CDR2 YYEEEE. The CDR3 sequence: CASSLARLNTEAFF. In DNA form, the CDR3 reads TGTGCCAGCAGCTTAGCACGGCTGAACACTGAAGCTTTCTTT.

To note about this clone: A junction boundary mismatches the germline segment, possibly from a read error. J is TRBJ2-2 and V is TRBV24-1; either TRBD1 or TRBD2 may fit D (5 bases each). Germline V gives CDR1 KGHDR, CDR2 SFDVKD. The CDR3 covers 16 residues. The CDR3 protein is CATSQPGTENTGELYF. The CDR3 DNA reads TGTGCCACCAGTCAACCCGGGACGGAGAACACCGGGGAGCTGTATTTT.

The rearrangement links TRBV11-2 to TRBJ2-7; D may be TRBD1 or TRBD2 (5 bases each). CDR1 is SGHAT, CDR2 FQNNGV, per germline. V lost 2 bases, J lost 3 bases, and 14 bases lay in between. The CDR3 spans 15 residues. The chain's CDR3 is CASSLFFGDDYEQYF. In DNA, the CDR3 is TGTGCCAGCAGCTTATTTTTTGGGGACGACTACGAGCAGTACTTC. Filled out from reference TRBV11-2 and TRBJ2-7, the complete variable domain reads EAGVAQSPRYKIIEKRQSVAFWCNPISGHATLYWYQQILGQGPKLLIQFQNNGVVDDSQLPKDRFSAERLKGVDSTLKIQPAKLEDSAVYLCASSLFFGDDYEQYFGPGTRLTVT.